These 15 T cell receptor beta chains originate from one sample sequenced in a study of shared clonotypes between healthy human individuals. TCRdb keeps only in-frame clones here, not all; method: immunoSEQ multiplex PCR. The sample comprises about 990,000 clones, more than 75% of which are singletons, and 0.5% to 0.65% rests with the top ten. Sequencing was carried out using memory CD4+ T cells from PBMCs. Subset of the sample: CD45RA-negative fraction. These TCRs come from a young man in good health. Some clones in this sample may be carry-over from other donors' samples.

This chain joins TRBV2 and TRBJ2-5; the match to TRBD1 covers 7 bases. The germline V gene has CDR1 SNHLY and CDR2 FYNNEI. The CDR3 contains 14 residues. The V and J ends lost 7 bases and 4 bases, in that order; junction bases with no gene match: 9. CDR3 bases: TGTGCCAGCACGTACTCAGGGGGTGCAGAGACCCAGTACTTC. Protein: CASTYSGGAETQYF.

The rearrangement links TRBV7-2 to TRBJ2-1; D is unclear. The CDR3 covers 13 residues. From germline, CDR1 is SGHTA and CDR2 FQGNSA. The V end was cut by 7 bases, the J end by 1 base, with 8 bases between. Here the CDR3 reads CASTEQSYNEQFF. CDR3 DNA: TGTGCCAGCACCGAGCAGTCCTACAATGAGCAGTTCTTC.

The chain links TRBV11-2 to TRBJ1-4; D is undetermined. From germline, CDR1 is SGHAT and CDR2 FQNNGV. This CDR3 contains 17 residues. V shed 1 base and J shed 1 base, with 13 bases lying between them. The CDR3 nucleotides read TGTGCCAGCAGCTTAGGTACAAATTGGCTAACTAATGAAAAACTGTTTTTT. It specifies CASSLGTNWLTNEKLFF.

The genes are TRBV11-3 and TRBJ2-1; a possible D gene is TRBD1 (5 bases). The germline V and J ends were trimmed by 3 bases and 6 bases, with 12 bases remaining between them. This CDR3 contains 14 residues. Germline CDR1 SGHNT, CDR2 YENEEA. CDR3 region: CASSLGLGFNEQFF. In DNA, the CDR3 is TGTGCCAGCAGCTTGGGGCTAGGTTTCAATGAGCAGTTCTTC.

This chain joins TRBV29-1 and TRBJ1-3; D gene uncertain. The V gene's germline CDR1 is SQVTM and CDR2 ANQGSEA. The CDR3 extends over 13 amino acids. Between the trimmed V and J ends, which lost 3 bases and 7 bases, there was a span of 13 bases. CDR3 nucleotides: TGCAGCGTTGATCGAGACGTTAGGAACACCATATATTTT. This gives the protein CSVDRDVRNTIYF. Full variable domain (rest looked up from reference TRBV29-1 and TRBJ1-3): SAVISQKPSRDICQRGTSLTIQCQVDSQVTMMFWYRQQPGQSLTLIATANQGSEATYESGFVIDKFPISRPNLTFSTLTVSNMSPEDSSIYLCSVDRDVRNTIYFGEGSWLTVV.

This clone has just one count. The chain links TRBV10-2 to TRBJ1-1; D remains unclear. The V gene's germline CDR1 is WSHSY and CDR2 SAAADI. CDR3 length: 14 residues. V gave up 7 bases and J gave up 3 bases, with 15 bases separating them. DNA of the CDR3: TGCGCCAGCATCCGCCCCACCGGGGACACTGAAGCTTTCTTT. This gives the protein CASIRPTGDTEAFF.

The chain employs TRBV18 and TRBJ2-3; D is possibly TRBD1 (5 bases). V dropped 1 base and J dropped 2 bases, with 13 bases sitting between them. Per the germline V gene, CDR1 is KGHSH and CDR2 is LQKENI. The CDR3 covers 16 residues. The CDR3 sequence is CASSPRGRRVTDTQYF. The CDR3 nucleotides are TGTGCCAGCTCACCACGGGGCAGAAGGGTCACAGATACGCAGTATTTT.

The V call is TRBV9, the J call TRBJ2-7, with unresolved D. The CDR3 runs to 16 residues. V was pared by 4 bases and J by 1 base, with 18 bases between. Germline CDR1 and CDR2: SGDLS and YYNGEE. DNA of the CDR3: TGTGCCAGCAGCACACACTCGGGCGGTGGGTCCTACGAGCAGTACTTC. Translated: CASSTHSGGGSYEQYF.

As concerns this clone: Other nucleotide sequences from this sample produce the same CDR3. The CDR3 coding sequence is TGCGCCAGCAGCTGGGGGACAGGAGGCGGCTACACCTTC. Encoded protein: CASSWGTGGGYTF. The chain recombines TRBV5-1 with TRBJ1-2; 8 bases agree with TRBD1. V was pared by 3 bases and J by 8 bases, with 6 bases of the junction left unmatched. Germline V gene sequence: CDR1 SGHRS, CDR2 YFSETQ. This CDR3 region has 13 residues.

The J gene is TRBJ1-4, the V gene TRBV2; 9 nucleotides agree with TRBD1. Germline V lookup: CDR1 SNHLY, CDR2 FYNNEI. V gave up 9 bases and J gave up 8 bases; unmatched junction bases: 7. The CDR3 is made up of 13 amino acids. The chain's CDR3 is CASSRDREEKLFF. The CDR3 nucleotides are TGTGCCAGTTCCCGGGACAGGGAGGAAAAACTGTTTTTT.

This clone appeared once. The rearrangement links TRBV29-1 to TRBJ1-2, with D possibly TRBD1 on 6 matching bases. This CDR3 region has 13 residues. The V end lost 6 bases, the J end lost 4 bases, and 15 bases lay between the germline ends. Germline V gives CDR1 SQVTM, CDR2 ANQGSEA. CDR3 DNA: TGCAGCGTGAAGTCCGCAGGGGCCTATGGCTACACCTTC. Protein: CSVKSAGAYGYTF.

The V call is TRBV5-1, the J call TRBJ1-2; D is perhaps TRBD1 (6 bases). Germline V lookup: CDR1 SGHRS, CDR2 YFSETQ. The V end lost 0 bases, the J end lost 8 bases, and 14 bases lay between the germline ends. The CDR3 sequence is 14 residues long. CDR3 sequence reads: CASSLVAEGEGYTF. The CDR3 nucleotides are TGCGCCAGCAGCTTGGTCGCGGAGGGGGAAGGCTACACCTTC.

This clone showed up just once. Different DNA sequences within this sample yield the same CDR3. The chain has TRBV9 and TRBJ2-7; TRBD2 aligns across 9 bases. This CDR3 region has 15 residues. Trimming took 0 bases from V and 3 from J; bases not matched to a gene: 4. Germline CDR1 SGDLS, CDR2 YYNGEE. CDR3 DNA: TGTGCCAGCAGCGTAGGGAGTAGCGGGAGCTACGAGCAGTACTTC. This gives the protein CASSVGSSGSYEQYF.

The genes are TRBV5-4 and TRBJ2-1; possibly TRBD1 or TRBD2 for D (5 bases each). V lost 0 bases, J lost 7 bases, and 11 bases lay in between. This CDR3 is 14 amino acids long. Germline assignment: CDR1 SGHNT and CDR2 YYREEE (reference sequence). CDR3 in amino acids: CASSLVGTRNEQFF. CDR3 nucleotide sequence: TGTGCCAGCAGCTTGGTAGGGACGAGGAATGAGCAGTTCTTC.

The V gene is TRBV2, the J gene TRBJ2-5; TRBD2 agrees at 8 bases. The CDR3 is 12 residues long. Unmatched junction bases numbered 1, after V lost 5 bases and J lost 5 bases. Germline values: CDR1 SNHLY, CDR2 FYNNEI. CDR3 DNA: TGTGCCAGCAGTAGCGGGAGTGAGACCCAGTACTTC. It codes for CASSSGSETQYF. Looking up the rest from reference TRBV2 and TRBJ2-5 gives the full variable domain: EPEVTQTPSHQVTQMGQEVILRCVPISNHLYFYWYRQILGQKVEFLVSFYNNEISEKSEIFDDQFSVERPDGSNFTLKIRSTKLEDSAMYFCASSSGSETQYFGPGTRLLVL.